The 28 T cell receptor beta chains reported below all come from one sample, sequenced in a study of regulatory T cells in long-lasting Graves disease. Relying on iRepertoire HTBI primers and Arm-PCR of CDR3 regions, the team built TCR beta libraries. TCRdb re-called the multiplex PCR reads through MiXCR, storing one row per CDR3 protein. The repertoire holds about half a million distinct CDR3 sequences, with around 12% as singletons. Time point given: newly diagnosed GD, antithyroid drugs for less than 3 months. The TCR library used RNA extracted from PBMCs. This same sample was also part of a study on T cells in Graves' hyperthyroidism and ophthalmopathy.

Here the sequenced sample was peripheral blood mononuclear cells (PBMCs), taken at new diagnosis, from a patient treated with antithyroid drugs. The source of these receptors is a young woman with Graves disease.

The table lists this clonotype with many counts. The DNA of the CDR3 is TGTGCCAGCGGACAACAGGGGGCAGTTGAAGCTTTCTTT. It translates to CASGQQGAVEAFF. The rearrangement links TRBV2 to TRBJ1-1, with 9 bases that match TRBD1. Germline CDR1 and CDR2: SNHLY and FYNNEI. V trimming: 8 bases; J trimming: 7 bases; junction bases outside the gene matches: 8. The CDR3 length is 13 residues.

The chain joins TRBV7-9 to TRBJ2-7; 9 bases fit TRBD2. With 1 base clipped from V and 6 bases from J, the junction kept 13 bases outside the gene matches. Germline values: CDR1 SEHNR, CDR2 FQNEAQ (reference sequence). There are 17 residues in the CDR3. This CDR3 reads CASSLEGGSGRPGEQYF. CDR3 sequence (DNA): TGTGCCAGCAGCTTAGAGGGGGGGAGCGGGAGGCCCGGCGAGCAGTACTTC.

This clonotype was counted at least ten times. The chain is built from TRBV2 and TRBJ1-2, with 9 nucleotides matching TRBD1. V was clipped by 3 bases and J by 2 bases; unmatched bases: 4. Germline V gene data show CDR1 as SNHLY and CDR2 as FYNNEI. The CDR3 contains 15 residues. For the CDR3, the DNA is TGTGCCAGCAGTGATACAGGGACAGGGAACTATGGCTACACCTTC. It is translated as CASSDTGTGNYGYTF.

This chain joins TRBV20-1 and TRBJ2-1; 8 nucleotides line up with TRBD1. The germline V gene has CDR1 DFQATT and CDR2 SNEGSKA (reference sequence). With V trimmed by 5 bases and J by 6 bases, 9 bases remained unmatched. The CDR3 contains 14 residues. CDR3 DNA sequence: TGCAGTGCTTCGTCCGGACAGGGCCCCAATGAGCAGTTCTTC. This sequence encodes CSASSGQGPNEQFF.

In its sample, this clonotype was seen a few times. This rearrangement joins TRBV7-9 to TRBJ1-2; D uncertain. V lost 1 base to trimming and J lost 8 bases, with 17 bases between them. Germline V lookup: CDR1 SEHNR, CDR2 FQNEAQ (reference sequence). CDR3 length: 15 amino acids. Here the CDR3 reads CASSLDRRELGGYTF. CDR3 DNA: TGTGCCAGCAGCTTAGACCGGAGGGAATTGGGAGGCTACACCTTC.

This clonotype was observed a handful of times. The chain joins TRBV5-5 to TRBJ2-1; a possible D gene is TRBD1 (6 bases). The CDR3 is 14 amino acids. V gave up 3 bases and J gave up 10 bases, with 17 bases separating them. From germline, CDR1 is SGHKS and CDR2 YYEKEE (reference sequence). Written as DNA, the CDR3 is TGTGCCAGCAGCTGGTGGACCCCCGGGACAGAGCAGTTCTTC. Amino acids: CASSWWTPGTEQFF.

Points on this clonotype: Sequence at one end of the junction differs from germline and may be a read error. The V and J genes are TRBV11-2 and TRBJ1-5; D gene ambiguous. Germline assignment: CDR1 SGHAT and CDR2 FQNNGV. This CDR3 contains 14 residues. This CDR3 is CASGLNSLNQPQHF. In nucleotides, the CDR3 is TGTGCCAGCGGCTTAAACAGCCTTAATCAGCCCCAGCATTTT.

Ten or more counts support this clonotype. The rearrangement links TRBV7-9 to TRBJ2-5, with 11 bases identical to TRBD2. This CDR3 is built from 15 residues. Germline trimming cut 8 bases from V and 5 bases from J; bases unmatched to any gene: 10. In germline, CDR1 is SEHNR, CDR2 FQNEAQ (reference sequence). The CDR3 nucleotides are TGTGCCAGCGCAACACGACTAGCGGGAAGGGAGACCCAGTACTTC. As protein: CASATRLAGRETQYF.

This clonotype was observed a few times. V gene TRBV10-3 combines with J gene TRBJ2-1; 9 bases map to TRBD2. Germline CDR1 ENHRY, CDR2 SYGVKD. With 3 bases clipped from V and 4 bases from J, the junction kept 7 bases outside the gene matches. This CDR3 spans 16 amino acids. Written as DNA, the CDR3 is TGTGCCATCAGTGATCCCGGGACTAGCAGATACAATGAGCAGTTCTTC. Encoded protein: CAISDPGTSRYNEQFF.

The chain recombines TRBV18 with TRBJ1-2; D gene unclear. Per germline, CDR1 KGHSH and CDR2 LQKENI. Deletions cut 3 bases from V and 1 base from J, with 12 bases between. The CDR3 sequence is 15 residues long. CDR3 nucleotide sequence: TGTGCCAGCTCACCTACAGCTACCTATAACTATGGCTACACCTTC. This encodes CASSPTATYNYGYTF.

This clonotype showed up just a few times. The chain recombines TRBV19 with TRBJ2-1, with 9 positions matching TRBD1. Germline trimming cut 5 bases from V and 4 bases from J; bases unmatched to any gene: 6. This CDR3 contains 15 residues. Germline CDR1 reads LNHDA; CDR2 reads SQIVND (reference sequence). CDR3 amino acids: CASSLGTGNYNEQFF. DNA of the CDR3: TGTGCCAGTAGTCTTGGGACAGGGAATTACAATGAGCAGTTCTTC. Based on the CDR3 plus reference TRBV19 and TRBJ2-1, the full variable domain is DGGITQSPKYLFRKEGQNVTLSCEQNLNHDAMYWYRQDPGQGLRLIYYSQIVNDFQKGDIAEGYSVSREKKESFPLTVTSAQKNPTAFYLCASSLGTGNYNEQFFGPGTRLTVL.

This clonotype was found many times. The chain carries TRBV19 and TRBJ2-5; no firm D call. This CDR3 is 13 amino acids long. V was clipped by 3 bases and J by 5 bases, with 10 bases between them. The germline CDR1 and CDR2 sequences are LNHDA and SQIVND (reference sequence). CDR3 DNA: TGTGCCAGTAGTATTACCGGACGGGAGACCCAGTACTTC. This gives the protein CASSITGRETQYF.

This clonotype was detected many times. This chain connects TRBV10-3 to TRBJ1-5; D is unresolved. The germline V and J ends were trimmed by 4 bases and 5 bases, with 12 bases remaining between them. CDR1 is ENHRY, CDR2 SYGVKD, per germline. The CDR3 loop spans 14 amino acids. This CDR3 is CAISAQSGDQPQHF. The CDR3 DNA is TGTGCCATCAGTGCTCAAAGCGGGGATCAGCCCCAGCATTTT.

Regarding this clonotype: This may be a read error, as it is one base from a much larger clone. A read error is likely, as this CDR3 ends without the conserved phenylalanine or tryptophan. The V call is TRBV18, the J call TRBJ1-1; the D gene is possibly TRBD1 (6 bases). V lost 8 bases and J 1 base, leaving 14 bases between the germline ends. From germline, CDR1 is KGHSH and CDR2 LQKENI. CDR3 length: 14 residues. The CDR3 DNA reads as TGTGCCAGCCGTCCGATACAGGGGAACACTGAAGCTTTCCTT. Its translation is CASRPIQGNTEAFL.

This clonotype was counted at least ten times. The chain joins TRBV5-1 to TRBJ2-2; D is ambiguous. The CDR3 runs to 15 residues. Trimming removed 0 bases from V and 0 bases from J, with 6 bases in between. Germline V gene lookup returns CDR1 SGHRS and CDR2 YFSETQ. The CDR3 protein is CASSLDAPNTGELFF. The DNA for the CDR3 is TGCGCCAGCAGCTTGGACGCCCCGAACACCGGGGAGCTGTTTTTT.

This clonotype was counted ten times or more. This rearrangement joins TRBV2 to TRBJ1-5; TRBD1 aligns across 7 bases. V trimming: 6 bases; J trimming: 3 bases; junction bases outside the gene matches: 8. The germline V gene encodes CDR1 SNHLY and CDR2 FYNNEI. This CDR3 has 15 amino acids. CDR3 sequence reads: CASRKQGTNNQPQHF. The CDR3 DNA sequence: TGTGCCAGCAGAAAACAGGGGACGAACAATCAGCCCCAGCATTTT.

This clonotype was detected a few times. The rearrangement uses TRBV6-1 and TRBJ1-1, with a possible D match to TRBD1 (5 bases). The V end was cut by 7 bases, the J end by 4 bases, with 22 bases between. This CDR3 has 16 amino acids. Germline lookup yields CDR1 MNHNS and CDR2 SASEGT. The CDR3 sequence: CASKKAGLTRSTEAFF. CDR3 sequence (DNA): TGTGCCAGCAAGAAGGCAGGGCTGACCCGGAGCACTGAAGCTTTCTTT.

Remarks on this clonotype: This clone may be a read error of a much larger clone one base away. The chain combines TRBV7-3 with TRBJ1-4; 7 nucleotides agree with TRBD1. There are 16 residues in the CDR3. Germline V gene data show CDR1 as SGHTA and CDR2 as FQGTGA. CDR3 in amino acids: CASSGKPTGHNEILFF. CDR3 sequence (DNA): TGTGCCAGCAGCGGAAAACCGACAGGGCATAATGAAATACTGTTTTTT.

The table lists this clonotype with many counts. The DNA for the CDR3 is TGTGCCAGCAGCTTAGGCGGCGGGGGCAACGAGCAGTACTTC. Amino acid sequence: CASSLGGGGNEQYF. The chain uses TRBV7-2 and TRBJ2-7; D is possibly TRBD2 (7 bases). The CDR3 covers 14 residues. Trimming took off 1 base at V and 5 bases at J, with 12 bases between the two ends. Germline V gene lookup returns CDR1 SGHTA and CDR2 FQGNSA. Full variable domain (outside the CDR3, taken from reference TRBV7-2 and TRBJ2-7): GAGVSQSPSNKVTEKGKDVELRCDPISGHTALYWYRQSLGQGLEFLIYFQGNSAPDKSGLPSDRFSAERTGGSVSTLTIQRTQQEDSAVYLCASSLGGGGNEQYFGPGTRLTVT.

This clonotype has a count of ten or more. The chain is built from TRBV3-1 and TRBJ1-2; D perhaps matches TRBD1 (6 bases). Between the trimmed V and J ends, which lost 8 bases and 4 bases, there was a span of 11 bases. Germline-derived CDR1 and CDR2 are LGHDT and YNNKEL (reference sequence). The CDR3 extends over 12 amino acids. The chain's CDR3 is CASGGLGYGYTF. Here the CDR3 DNA reads TGTGCCAGCGGGGGGCTCGGCTATGGCTACACCTTC. Variable domain in full (rest from reference TRBV3-1 and TRBJ1-2): DTAVSQTPKYLVTQMGNDKSIKCEQNLGHDTMYWYKQDSKKFLKIMFSYNNKELIINETVPNRFSPKSPDKAHLNLHINSLELGDSAVYFCASGGLGYGYTFGSGTRLTVV.

The chain links TRBV6-1 to TRBJ2-3; 7 bases are shared with TRBD1. This CDR3 region has 15 residues. The J segment lost 2 bases and the V segment lost 6 bases, leaving 8 bases of the junction unmatched. Germline CDR1 is MNHNS and CDR2 is SASEGT. The CDR3 reads CASRAGTALTDTQYF. The CDR3 DNA is TGTGCCAGCAGAGCCGGGACAGCCCTCACAGATACGCAGTATTTT.

This chain connects TRBV19 to TRBJ1-6; D not certain. V gave up 2 bases and J gave up 12 bases, with 11 bases separating them. The germline V gene has CDR1 LNHDA and CDR2 SQIVND (reference sequence). The CDR3 runs 13 residues. CDR3 sequence: CASSISLGQPLHF. CDR3 nucleotides: TGTGCCAGTAGTATATCTCTTGGCCAACCCCTCCACTTT.

This clonotype was counted many times. One end of the junction is discordant with germline, which a read error may explain. The chain employs TRBV11-2 and TRBJ2-5; D is ambiguous. This CDR3 region has 14 residues. Germline CDR1 reads SGHAT; CDR2 reads FQNNGV. CDR3 bases: TGTGCCAGCAGCTTAGCAGCGCCCCAAGGGACCCAGTACTTC. Translated: CASSLAAPQGTQYF.

This clonotype was observed at least ten times. The chain uses TRBV20-1 and TRBJ2-3; D gene ambiguous. This CDR3 contains 16 residues. The V end lost 0 bases, the J end lost 2 bases, and 15 bases lay between the germline ends. Germline lookup yields CDR1 DFQATT and CDR2 SNEGSKA (reference sequence). CDR3 in DNA: TGCAGTGCTAGAGAGGCTGGAAACATTATCACAGATACGCAGTATTTT. This gives the protein CSAREAGNIITDTQYF.

This clonotype was counted many times. CDR3 amino acids: CASSLGAGPYRGGYTF. The CDR3 DNA reads as TGTGCCAGCAGCTTAGGCGCCGGGCCTTACAGGGGTGGCTACACCTTC. The V call is TRBV7-2, the J call TRBJ1-2, with 7 positions matching TRBD1. J lost 7 bases, V lost 1 base, and 12 bases had no gene match. This CDR3 is 16 amino acids long. The germline V gene has CDR1 SGHTA and CDR2 FQGNSA.

This clonotype was detected a few times. The chain couples TRBV7-2 to TRBJ2-4; 13 bases line up with TRBD2. This CDR3 comprises 15 residues. Germline loops: CDR1 SGHTA, CDR2 FQGNSA. V lost 5 bases to trimming and J lost 11 bases; unmatched junction nucleotides: 9. The CDR3 DNA sequence: TGTGCCAGCAGCCTAGGGCCGACTAGCGGGGGGCTTCAGTACTTC. Translating it yields CASSLGPTSGGLQYF.

In its sample, this clonotype was seen a few times. The chain carries TRBV4-2 and TRBJ2-7, with D hard to call. The V end lost 1 base, the J end lost 2 bases, and 9 bases lay between the germline ends. Germline V gene lookup returns CDR1 LGHNA and CDR2 YNFKEQ. The CDR3 has 14 amino acids. The CDR3 here is CASSQGPTPYEQYF. CDR3 bases: TGTGCCAGCAGCCAAGGCCCGACCCCCTACGAGCAGTACTTC.

This clonotype occurred many times. J is TRBJ2-7 and V is TRBV7-3; D is unresolved. CDR3 length: 12 amino acids. Germline CDR1 reads SGHTA; CDR2 reads FQGTGA. Trimming stripped 1 base from V and 6 bases from J, with 7 bases between. The CDR3 nucleotides read TGTGCCAGCAGCTTAATGGGCGGCGAGCAGTACTTC. Residues: CASSLMGGEQYF.